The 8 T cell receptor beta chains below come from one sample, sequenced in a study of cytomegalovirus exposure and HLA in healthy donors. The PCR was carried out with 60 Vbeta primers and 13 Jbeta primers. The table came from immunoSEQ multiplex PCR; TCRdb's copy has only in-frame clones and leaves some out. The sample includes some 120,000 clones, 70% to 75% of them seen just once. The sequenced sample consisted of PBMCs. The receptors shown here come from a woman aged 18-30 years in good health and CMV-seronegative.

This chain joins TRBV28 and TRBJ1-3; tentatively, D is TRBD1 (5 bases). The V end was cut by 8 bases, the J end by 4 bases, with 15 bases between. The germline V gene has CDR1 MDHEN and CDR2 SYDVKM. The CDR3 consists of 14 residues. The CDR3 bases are TGTGCCAGCGGTGCCCCAGGGATAGGAAACACCATATATTTT. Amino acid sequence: CASGAPGIGNTIYF.

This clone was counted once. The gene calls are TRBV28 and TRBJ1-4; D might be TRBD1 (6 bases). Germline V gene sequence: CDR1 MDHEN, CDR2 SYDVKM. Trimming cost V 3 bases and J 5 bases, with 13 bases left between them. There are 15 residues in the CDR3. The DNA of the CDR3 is TGTGCCAGCAGTTTCCCACAGGGTCCAAATGAAAAACTGTTTTTT. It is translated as CASSFPQGPNEKLFF. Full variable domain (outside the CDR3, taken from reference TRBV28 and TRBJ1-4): DVKVTQSSRYLVKRTGEKVFLECVQDMDHENMFWYRQDPGLGLRLIYFSYDVKMKEKGDIPEGYSVSREKKERFSLILESASTNQTSMYLCASSFPQGPNEKLFFGSGTQLSVL.

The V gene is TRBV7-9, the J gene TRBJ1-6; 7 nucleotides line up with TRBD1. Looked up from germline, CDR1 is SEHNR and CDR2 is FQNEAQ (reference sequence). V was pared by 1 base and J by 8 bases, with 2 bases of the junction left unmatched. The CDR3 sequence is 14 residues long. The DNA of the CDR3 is TGTGCCAGCAGCTTAGGGGGACAGCATTCACCCCTCCACTTT. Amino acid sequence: CASSLGGQHSPLHF.

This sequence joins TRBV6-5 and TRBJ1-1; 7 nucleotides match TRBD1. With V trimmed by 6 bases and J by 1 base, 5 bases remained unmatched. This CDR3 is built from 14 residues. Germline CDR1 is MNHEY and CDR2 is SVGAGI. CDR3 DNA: TGTGCCAGCAGAGAGACAGGGTGGAACACTGAAGCTTTCTTT. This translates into CASRETGWNTEAFF.

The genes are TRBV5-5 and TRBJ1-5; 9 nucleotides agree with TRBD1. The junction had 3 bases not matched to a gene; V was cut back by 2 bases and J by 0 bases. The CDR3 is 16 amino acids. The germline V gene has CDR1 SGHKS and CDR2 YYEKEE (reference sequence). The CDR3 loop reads CASSLQGAYSNQPQHF. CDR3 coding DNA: TGTGCCAGCAGCTTACAGGGGGCTTATAGCAATCAGCCCCAGCATTTT. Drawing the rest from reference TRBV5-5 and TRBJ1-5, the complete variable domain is DAGVTQSPTHLIKTRGQQVTLRCSPISGHKSVSWYQQVLGQGPQFIFQYYEKEERGRGNFPDRFSARQFPNYSSELNVNALLLGDSALYLCASSLQGAYSNQPQHFGDGTRLSIL.

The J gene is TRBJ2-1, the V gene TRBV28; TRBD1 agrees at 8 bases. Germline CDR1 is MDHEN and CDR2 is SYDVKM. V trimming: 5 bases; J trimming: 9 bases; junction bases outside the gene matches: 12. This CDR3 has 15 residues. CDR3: CASSATGGAFGEQFF. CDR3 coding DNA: TGTGCCAGCAGTGCTACAGGGGGAGCTTTTGGTGAGCAGTTCTTC.

The CDR3, as DNA: TGTGCCAGCAGCCAAAGACAGGCCACAGATACGCAGTATTTT. Its translation is CASSQRQATDTQYF. The chain couples TRBV14 to TRBJ2-3; weak D call: TRBD1 (6 bases). Germline values: CDR1 SGHDN, CDR2 FVKESK. The CDR3 covers 14 residues. V was clipped by 2 bases and J by 2 bases, with 8 bases between them.

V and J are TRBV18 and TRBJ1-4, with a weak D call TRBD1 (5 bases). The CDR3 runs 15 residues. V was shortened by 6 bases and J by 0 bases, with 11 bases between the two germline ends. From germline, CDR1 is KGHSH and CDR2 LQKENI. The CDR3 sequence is CASSTTTATNEKLFF. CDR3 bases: TGTGCCAGCTCCACCACGACAGCAACTAATGAAAAACTGTTTTTT.